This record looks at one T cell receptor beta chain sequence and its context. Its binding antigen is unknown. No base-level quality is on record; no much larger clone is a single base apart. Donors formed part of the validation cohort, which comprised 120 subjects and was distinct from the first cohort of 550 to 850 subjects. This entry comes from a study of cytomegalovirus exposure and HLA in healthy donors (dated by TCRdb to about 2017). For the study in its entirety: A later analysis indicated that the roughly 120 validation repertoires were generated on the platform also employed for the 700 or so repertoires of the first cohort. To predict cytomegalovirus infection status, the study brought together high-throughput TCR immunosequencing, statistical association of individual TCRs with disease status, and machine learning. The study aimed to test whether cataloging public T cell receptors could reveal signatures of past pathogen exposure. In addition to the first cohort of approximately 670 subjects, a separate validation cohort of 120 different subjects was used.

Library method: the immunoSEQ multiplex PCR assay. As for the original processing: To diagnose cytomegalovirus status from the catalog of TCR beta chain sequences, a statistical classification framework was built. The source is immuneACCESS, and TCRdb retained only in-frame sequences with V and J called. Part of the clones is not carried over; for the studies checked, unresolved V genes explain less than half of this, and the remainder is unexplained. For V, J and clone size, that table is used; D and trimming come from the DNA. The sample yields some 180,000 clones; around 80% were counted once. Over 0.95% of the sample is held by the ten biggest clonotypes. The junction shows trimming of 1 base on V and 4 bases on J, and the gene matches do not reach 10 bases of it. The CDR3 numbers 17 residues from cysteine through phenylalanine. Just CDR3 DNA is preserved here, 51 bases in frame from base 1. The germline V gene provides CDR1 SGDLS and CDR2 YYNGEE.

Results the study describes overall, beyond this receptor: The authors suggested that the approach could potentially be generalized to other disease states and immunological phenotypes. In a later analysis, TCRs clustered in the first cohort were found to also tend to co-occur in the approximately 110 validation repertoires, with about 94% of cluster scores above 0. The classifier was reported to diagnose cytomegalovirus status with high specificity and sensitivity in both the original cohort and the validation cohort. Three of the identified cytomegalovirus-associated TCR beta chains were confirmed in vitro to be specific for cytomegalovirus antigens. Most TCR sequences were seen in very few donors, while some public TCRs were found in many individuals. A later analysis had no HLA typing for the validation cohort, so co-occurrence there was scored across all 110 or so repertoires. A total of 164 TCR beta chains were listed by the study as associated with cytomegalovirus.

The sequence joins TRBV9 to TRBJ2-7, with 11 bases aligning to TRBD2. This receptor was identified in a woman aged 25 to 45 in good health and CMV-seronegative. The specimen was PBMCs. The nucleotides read TGTGCCAGCAGCGTATCCCCAACTAGCGGGAGAGGTTACGAGCAGTACTTC. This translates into CASSVSPTSGRGYEQYF.